These 31 T cell receptor beta chains were sequenced from one sample in a study of blood T cell repertoires in COVID-19. The protocol was immunoSEQ multiplex PCR, while the TCRdb copy is restricted to in-frame clones and leaves out a portion. The sample lists around 120,000 clones, more than 75% occurring once. The sequencing input was peripheral blood. The source of these receptors is a woman in her 70s with acute or convalescent COVID-19.

The chain employs TRBV7-7 and TRBJ2-3, with D uncertain. The ends were cut back, 1 base at V and 6 bases at J, with 17 bases in the middle. Germline-derived CDR1 and CDR2 are SSHAT and FNYEAQ (reference sequence). CDR3 length equals 16 residues. The CDR3 sequence is CASSLVVTSVSDTQYF. DNA of the CDR3: TGTGCCAGCAGCTTAGTTGTGACTTCGGTCTCTGATACGCAGTATTTT.

This clone was detected once. The rearrangement joins TRBV28 to TRBJ1-6, with 8 bases identical to TRBD1. Germline trimming cut 10 bases from V and 8 bases from J; bases unmatched to any gene: 13. The germline V gene has CDR1 MDHEN and CDR2 SYDVKM. CDR3 length equals 15 residues. CDR3 sequence (DNA): TGTGCCACCGACCCCTCGGGACAGGTCGATTCACCCCTCCACTTT. As protein: CATDPSGQVDSPLHF.

The rearrangement uses TRBV5-1 and TRBJ1-4; D remains ambiguous. The CDR3 contains 16 residues. Germline CDR1 reads SGHRS; CDR2 reads YFSETQ. Trimming took off 0 bases at V and 6 bases at J, with 15 bases between the two ends. CDR3 protein: CASSLDVEGPDEKLFF. The CDR3 coding sequence is TGCGCCAGCAGCTTGGATGTAGAGGGCCCGGATGAAAAACTGTTTTTT.

The chain carries TRBV30 and TRBJ2-7; the match to TRBD1 covers 9 bases. Germline V CDR1 and CDR2: GTSNPN, SVGIG (reference sequence). This CDR3 has 17 residues. Trimming took 0 bases from V and 4 from J; bases not matched to a gene: 13. In DNA, the CDR3 is TGTGCCTGGAGTGTACGTCCGGGGGGACAGGGACGATACGAGCAGTACTTC. Translated, it gives CAWSVRPGGQGRYEQYF.

V usage is TRBV4-1 and J usage is TRBJ2-1; TRBD2 aligns across 12 bases. J lost 8 bases, V lost 2 bases, and 7 bases had no gene match. From germline, CDR1 is MGHRA and CDR2 YSYEKL. The CDR3 contains 16 residues. DNA of the CDR3: TGCGCCAGCAGCCAACTCCTAGCGGGGGGGCATTATGAGCAGTTCTTC. It is translated as CASSQLLAGGHYEQFF.

Here the CDR3 DNA reads TGTGCCAGCAACTTTCAGGGGAACTATGGCTACACCTTC. Its translation is CASNFQGNYGYTF. The chain joins TRBV7-9 to TRBJ1-2; possibly TRBD1 for D (6 bases). The V gene's germline CDR1 is SEHNR and CDR2 FQNEAQ (reference sequence). The CDR3 totals 13 residues. V was shortened by 7 bases and J by 2 bases, with 11 bases between the two germline ends.

The CDR3 DNA reads TGTGCCAGCCTCACCGGACAGGGAGGGTATGGCTACACCTTC. Translating it yields CASLTGQGGYGYTF. The chain links TRBV28 to TRBJ1-2; 8 bases fit TRBD1. Germline-derived CDR1 and CDR2 are MDHEN and SYDVKM. J lost 5 bases, V lost 8 bases, and 10 bases had no gene match. CDR3 length: 14 amino acids.

This chain uses TRBV15 with TRBJ1-3, with 7 nucleotides matching TRBD1. The CDR3 spans 16 residues. The V and J ends lost 0 bases and 4 bases, in that order; junction bases with no gene match: 6. In germline, CDR1 is LNHNV, CDR2 YYDKDF (reference sequence). CDR3 sequence (DNA): TGTGCCACCAGCAGAGATCGGACAGGTCTAGGAAACACCATATATTTT. This gives the protein CATSRDRTGLGNTIYF.

This chain links TRBV6-6 with TRBJ1-2, with unresolved D. The CDR3 runs to 12 residues. The V and J ends lost 10 bases and 3 bases respectively, with 12 bases between them. From germline, CDR1 is MNHNY and CDR2 SVGAGI (reference sequence). DNA of the CDR3: TGTGCCACCAAGAGGCCCGACTATGGCTACACCTTC. This sequence encodes CATKRPDYGYTF.

This chain joins TRBV5-4 and TRBJ1-1; D might be TRBD1 (5 bases). Trimming took 0 bases from V and 1 from J, leaving 7 bases between them. The CDR3 length is 14 residues. From germline, CDR1 is SGHNT and CDR2 YYREEE (reference sequence). The CDR3 protein is CASSLADRNTEAFF. CDR3 coding DNA: TGTGCCAGCAGCTTGGCCGACAGGAACACTGAAGCTTTCTTT.

J is TRBJ2-2 and V is TRBV12-5; D might be TRBD2 (7 bases). Germline-derived CDR1 and CDR2 are LGHNT and FRNRAP. V was shortened by 3 bases and J by 1 base, with 12 bases between the two germline ends. The length of the CDR3 is 16 residues. The CDR3 sequence is CASGFLGGRNTGELFF. In DNA form, the CDR3 reads TGTGCTAGTGGTTTTTTGGGGGGGCGGAACACCGGGGAGCTGTTTTTT.

This clone was found a few times. The chain combines TRBV18 with TRBJ1-4; a possible D gene is TRBD1 (5 bases). The V end lost 5 bases, the J end lost 8 bases, and 15 bases lay between the germline ends. The CDR3 covers 14 residues. CDR1 is KGHSH and CDR2 is LQKENI in the germline V gene. CDR3 sequence: CASSSQGGGEKLFF. Here the CDR3 DNA reads TGTGCCAGCTCATCCCAGGGAGGAGGAGAAAAACTGTTTTTT.

The chain has TRBV29-1 and TRBJ1-1, with 8 bases fitting TRBD1. CDR1 SQVTM and CDR2 ANQGSEA come from the germline V gene. The CDR3 has 13 amino acids. V trimming: 5 bases; J trimming: 4 bases; junction bases outside the gene matches: 6. As DNA, the CDR3 is TGCAGCGTTTCCAGGGGGCCGGGCACTGAAGCTTTCTTT. Translation gives CSVSRGPGTEAFF.

The chain combines TRBV6-5 with TRBJ2-5; D is unclear. CDR1 is MNHEY, CDR2 SVGAGI, per germline. CDR3 size: 11 residues. The V end lost 3 bases, the J end lost 5 bases, and 4 bases lay between the germline ends. CDR3 nucleotide sequence: TGTGCCAGCAGTTATCAGGAGACCCAGTACTTC. This encodes CASSYQETQYF.

The rearrangement links TRBV12-5 to TRBJ2-7, with D possibly matching TRBD1 (5 bases). This CDR3 has 14 amino acids. The V gene lost 2 bases and the J gene lost 0 bases, with 8 bases spanning the gap. Germline CDR1 is LGHNT and CDR2 is FRNRAP. The CDR3 region is CASGLKGISYEQYF. Here the CDR3 DNA reads TGTGCTAGTGGTTTGAAGGGGATCTCCTACGAGCAGTACTTC.

This chain joins TRBV3-1 (or the pseudogene TRBV3-2) and TRBJ2-7; possibly TRBD2 for D (6 bases). The V end lost 8 bases, the J end lost 0 bases, and 8 bases lay between the germline ends. Looked up from germline, CDR1 is LGHDT and CDR2 is YNNKEL (reference sequence). The CDR3 consists of 12 residues. CDR3 nucleotides: TGTGCCAGCGCCGGGGGCTCCTACGAGCAGTACTTC. Its translation is CASAGGSYEQYF.

The chain combines TRBV2 with TRBJ2-3, with D tentatively TRBD1 (5 bases). Germline V gives CDR1 SNHLY, CDR2 FYNNEI. V was shortened by 10 bases and J by 1 base, with 15 bases between the two germline ends. The CDR3 loop spans 14 amino acids. CDR3 protein: CAILVLGGTDTQYF. CDR3 sequence (DNA): TGTGCCATCTTGGTATTAGGGGGCACAGATACGCAGTATTTT.

V and J are TRBV19 and TRBJ1-1; 8 nucleotides align to TRBD1. Germline V gene lookup returns CDR1 LNHDA and CDR2 SQIVND (reference sequence). J was trimmed by 0 bases and V by 7 bases; bases with no gene match: 4. CDR3 size: 14 residues. CDR3 DNA sequence: TGTGCCAGTACCGCGACAGGGGTGAACACTGAAGCTTTCTTT. As protein: CASTATGVNTEAFF.

This clone was seen a single time. The V call is TRBV30, the J call TRBJ1-1, with D possibly matching TRBD1 (6 bases). Germline V gene lookup returns CDR1 GTSNPN and CDR2 SVGIG (reference sequence). This CDR3 spans 13 amino acids. Trimming took off 4 bases at V and 5 bases at J, with 14 bases between the two ends. The CDR3 nucleotides are TGTGCCTGGATTGAGGGGGATTGGACTGAAGCTTTCTTT. It codes for CAWIEGDWTEAFF.

This rearrangement joins TRBV24-1 to TRBJ2-1, with a tentative D call TRBD2 (6 bases). The CDR3 covers 14 residues. The germline gives CDR1 KGHDR, CDR2 SFDVKD. Trimming removed 9 bases at V and 9 bases at J, with 20 bases between. Here the CDR3 DNA reads TGTGCCACCCCTGGGGACTGGTGGTACTGTGAGCAGTTCTTC. This sequence encodes CATPGDWWYCEQFF.

This chain uses TRBV2 with TRBJ2-2; the D is unclear. CDR3 length equals 15 residues. CDR1 is SNHLY, CDR2 FYNNEI, per germline. V was trimmed by 1 base and J by 1 base, leaving 7 bases between them. CDR3 nucleotides: TGTGCCAGCAGTGAAGGTCTCCTGAACACCGGGGAGCTGTTTTTT. Its translation is CASSEGLLNTGELFF. The complete variable domain, with remaining parts taken from reference TRBV2 and TRBJ2-2, reads EPEVTQTPSHQVTQMGQEVILRCVPISNHLYFYWYRQILGQKVEFLVSFYNNEISEKSEIFDDQFSVERPDGSNFTLKIRSTKLEDSAMYFCASSEGLLNTGELFFGEGSRLTVL.

This chain connects TRBV11-2 to TRBJ2-1; D might be TRBD2 (5 bases). Germline V gene lookup returns CDR1 SGHAT and CDR2 FQNNGV. The CDR3 runs 13 residues. V lost 3 bases and J 9 bases, leaving 12 bases between the germline ends. CDR3 nucleotide sequence: TGTGCCAGCAGCTTGTCCCCCCGGGGTGAGCAGTTCTTC. As protein: CASSLSPRGEQFF.

The gene calls are TRBV28 and TRBJ1-1; TRBD1 might be the D (5 bases). Per the germline V gene, CDR1 is MDHEN and CDR2 is SYDVKM. V lost 5 bases to trimming and J lost 10 bases, with 17 bases between them. CDR3 length: 13 residues. The CDR3 region has the DNA TGTGCCAGCAGTCCGTCGACCGGGGGAGGAGCTTTCTTT. Encoded protein: CASSPSTGGGAFF.

The chain has TRBV19 and TRBJ1-1; TRBD1 might be the D (5 bases). From germline, CDR1 is LNHDA and CDR2 SQIVND (reference sequence). Deletions cut 10 bases from V and 1 base from J, with 16 bases between. The CDR3 length is 14 residues. CDR3 sequence reads: CATSLGGGNTEAFF. CDR3 sequence (DNA): TGTGCCACCTCACTGGGGGGAGGGAACACTGAAGCTTTCTTT.

The V call is TRBV11-2, the J call TRBJ1-3; no reliable D call. The germline V and J ends were trimmed by 1 base and 0 bases, with 7 bases remaining between them. The CDR3 consists of 15 residues. Germline CDR1 reads SGHAT; CDR2 reads FQNNGV. Written as DNA, the CDR3 is TGTGCCAGCAGCTTAGCACCCAGCTCTGGAAACACCATATATTTT. Protein product: CASSLAPSSGNTIYF.

V and J are TRBV2 and TRBJ1-1, with D possibly being TRBD1 (5 bases). CDR1 and CDR2 from the germline V gene are SNHLY and FYNNEI. The CDR3 runs to 14 residues. Trimming removed 8 bases at V and 4 bases at J, with 17 bases between. The CDR3 sequence: CASLPDSFGTEAFF. CDR3 coding DNA: TGTGCCAGCCTTCCCGACAGTTTTGGCACTGAAGCTTTCTTT.

This clone was seen a handful of times. The genes are TRBV19 and TRBJ2-5; tentatively, D is TRBD2 (6 bases). V lost 2 bases and J lost 5, with 9 bases in between. In germline, CDR1 is LNHDA, CDR2 SQIVND (reference sequence). This CDR3 is 13 amino acids long. The CDR3 DNA sequence: TGTGCCAGTAGTATAAGCGGAGGGGAGACCCAGTACTTC. Protein product: CASSISGGETQYF.

V is TRBV4-1 and J is TRBJ1-1; 7 bases map to TRBD1. CDR1 is MGHRA, CDR2 YSYEKL, per germline. Trimming at V came to 0 bases and at J to 6 bases, leaving 7 bases not matched to a gene. The CDR3 totals 15 residues. Here the CDR3 reads CASSQDWQGEAEAFF. CDR3 DNA sequence: TGCGCCAGCAGCCAAGACTGGCAGGGGGAGGCTGAAGCTTTCTTT.

The rearrangement joins TRBV27 to TRBJ2-7; the match to TRBD2 covers 8 bases. The CDR3 loop spans 14 amino acids. J gave up 3 bases and V 5 bases, and 6 bases lay outside the gene matches. The germline V gene encodes CDR1 MNHEY and CDR2 SMNVEV (reference sequence). CDR3 coding DNA: TGTGCCAGCAGTCCCCACCGGGGGGGCTACGAGCAGTACTTC. Its translation: CASSPHRGGYEQYF.

J is TRBJ1-2 and V is TRBV3-1 (or the pseudogene TRBV3-2); 8 bases are shared with TRBD1. This CDR3 is 14 amino acids long. Germline loops: CDR1 LGHDT, CDR2 YNNKEL (reference sequence). V lost 0 bases to trimming and J lost 7 bases; unmatched junction nucleotides: 4. This chain's CDR3 is CASSQETRGPGYTF. CDR3 coding DNA: TGTGCCAGCAGCCAAGAAACCAGGGGGCCTGGCTACACCTTC.

V gene TRBV7-9 combines with J gene TRBJ2-5; 10 nucleotides align to TRBD2. Trimming cost V 6 bases and J 0 bases; bases outside gene matches: 4. Germline V gives CDR1 SEHNR, CDR2 FQNEAQ (reference sequence). This CDR3 spans 15 amino acids. This CDR3 reads CASSLAGANQETQYF. The CDR3 nucleotides read TGTGCCAGCAGTCTAGCGGGGGCCAACCAAGAGACCCAGTACTTC.